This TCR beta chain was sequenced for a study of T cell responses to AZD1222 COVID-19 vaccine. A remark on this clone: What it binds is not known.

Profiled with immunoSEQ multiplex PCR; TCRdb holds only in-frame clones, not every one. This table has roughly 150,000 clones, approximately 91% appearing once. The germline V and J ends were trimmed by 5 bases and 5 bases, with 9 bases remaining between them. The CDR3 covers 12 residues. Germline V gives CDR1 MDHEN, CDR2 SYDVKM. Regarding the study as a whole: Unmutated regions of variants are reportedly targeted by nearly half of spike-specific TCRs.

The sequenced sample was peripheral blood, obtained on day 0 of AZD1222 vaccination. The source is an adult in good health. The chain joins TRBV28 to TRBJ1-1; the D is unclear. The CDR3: CASSPTTTEAFF. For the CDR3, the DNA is TGTGCCAGCAGTCCCACCACTACTGAAGCTTTCTTT.